This TCR beta chain stems from a study of metastatic and nonmetastatic thyroid tumors (dated by TCRdb to about 2020). Background on the whole study: For patients with malignant and with benign thyroid disease, the researchers compared repertoires between peripheral blood samples and tumor or nodule tissue samples.

Libraries came from PCR. Instrument on record: Illumina HiSeq 4000. High-throughput sequencing was used to profile the CDR3 region of the TCR beta-chain in every patient. Processing in the source paper ran as follows. CDR3 differences across clinicopathological groups were used to build a classifier for discriminating distant-metastatic papillary thyroid cancer patients. The Shannon index was used to assess repertoire diversity, and the Morisita-Horn index was used to assess tumor-blood repertoire similarity. The public sequencing data were trimmed at Q25 with fastp and processed into clonotypes with MiXCR by TCRdb, which kept only in-frame beta chains. TCRdb assigned the V and J calls; the authors' analysis was not used. This sample holds more than 10,000 clones; roughly 30% were observed only once. The ten top clones hold about a fifth of the sample. None of the patients had been given any treatment before thyroid surgery. Using T-cell receptor beta sequencing, the researchers looked back retrospectively at clinical samples from patients, gathered between the early 2010s and the late 2010s.

CDR1 SGHRS and CDR2 YFSETQ are derived from the germline V gene. Counted from cysteine to phenylalanine, this CDR3 has 12 amino acids. CDR3 DNA is the only sequence kept; it has 36 bases, read in frame from the first base. V loses 0 bases of germline sequence and J loses 4 bases, and the interval between the two ends is 5 bases. Findings and caveats that apply to the study as a whole: In both blood and tumor samples, TCR beta diversity was reported to be significantly higher in malignant tumors than in benign nodules.

Comments on this clone: This clone's antigen is unknown. No clone much larger than this one lies a single base away; base qualities are absent.

Sequencing input: adjacent normal tissue. Here the chain combines TRBV5-1 and TRBJ2-7; the D gene cannot be named for sure. The TCR sequence derives from a male donor with papillary thyroid cancer or a benign thyroid nodule (not recorded which). Some clones in this sample may be carry-over from other donors' samples. In nucleotides, the sequence is TGCGCCAGCAGCTTGGATCTATACGAGCAGTACTTC. Its amino acids are CASSLDLYEQYF.